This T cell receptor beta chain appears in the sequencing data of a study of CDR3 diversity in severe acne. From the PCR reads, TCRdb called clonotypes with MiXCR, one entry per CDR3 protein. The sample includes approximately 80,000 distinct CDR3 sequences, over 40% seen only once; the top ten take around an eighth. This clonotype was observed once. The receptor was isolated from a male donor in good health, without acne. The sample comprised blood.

The CDR3 here is CASSFPGSTEAFF. The CDR3 bases are TGTGCCAGCAGTTTTCCAGGGAGCACTGAAGCTTTCTTT. V usage is TRBV25-1 and J usage is TRBJ1-1; maybe TRBD1 (5 bases). V was trimmed by 5 bases and J by 4 bases, leaving 11 bases between them. This CDR3 has 13 residues. CDR1 and CDR2 from the germline V gene are MGHDK and SYGVNS.